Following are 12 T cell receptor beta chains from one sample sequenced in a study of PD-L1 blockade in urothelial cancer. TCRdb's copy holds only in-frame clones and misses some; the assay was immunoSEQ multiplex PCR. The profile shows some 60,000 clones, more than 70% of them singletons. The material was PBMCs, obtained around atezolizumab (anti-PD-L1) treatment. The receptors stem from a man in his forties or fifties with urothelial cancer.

The CDR3 region is CASGLYANYGYTF. DNA of the CDR3: TGTGCCAGCGGACTGTACGCTAACTATGGCTACACCTTC. The chain couples TRBV28 to TRBJ1-2; D not certain. V lost 8 bases and J 0 bases, leaving 10 bases between the germline ends. Germline assignment: CDR1 MDHEN and CDR2 SYDVKM. CDR3 length equals 13 residues.

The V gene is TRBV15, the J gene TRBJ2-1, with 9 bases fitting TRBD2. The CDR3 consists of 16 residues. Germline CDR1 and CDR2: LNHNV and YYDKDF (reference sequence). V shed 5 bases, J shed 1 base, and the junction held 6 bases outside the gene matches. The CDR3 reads CATSQDSGSSYNEQFF. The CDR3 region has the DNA TGTGCCACCAGCCAAGATAGCGGGAGTTCCTACAATGAGCAGTTCTTC.

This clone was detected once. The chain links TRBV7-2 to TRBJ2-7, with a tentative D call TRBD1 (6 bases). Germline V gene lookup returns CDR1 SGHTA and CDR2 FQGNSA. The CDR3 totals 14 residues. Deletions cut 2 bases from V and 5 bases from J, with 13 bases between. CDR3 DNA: TGTGCCAGCAGCTTAATGTCAGGGGTCCACGAGCAGTACTTC. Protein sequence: CASSLMSGVHEQYF.

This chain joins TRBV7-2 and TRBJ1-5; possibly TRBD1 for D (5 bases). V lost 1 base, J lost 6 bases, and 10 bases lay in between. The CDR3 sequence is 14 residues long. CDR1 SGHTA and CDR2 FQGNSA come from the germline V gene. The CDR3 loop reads CTSSLGRGGQPQHF. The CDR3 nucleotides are TGTACCAGCAGCTTAGGGCGCGGGGGTCAGCCCCAGCATTTT.

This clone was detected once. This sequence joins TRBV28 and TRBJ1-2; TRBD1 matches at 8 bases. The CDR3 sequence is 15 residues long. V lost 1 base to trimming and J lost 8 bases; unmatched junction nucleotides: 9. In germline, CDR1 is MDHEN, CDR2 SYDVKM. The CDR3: CASSLSLTGAEGYTF. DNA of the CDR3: TGTGCCAGCAGTTTATCCCTGACAGGGGCAGAGGGCTACACCTTC.

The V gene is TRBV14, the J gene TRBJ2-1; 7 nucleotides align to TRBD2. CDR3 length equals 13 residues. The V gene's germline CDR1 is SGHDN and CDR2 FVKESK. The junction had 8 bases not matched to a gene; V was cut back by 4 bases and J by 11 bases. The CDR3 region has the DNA TGTGCCAGCAGCCCCGCAAGCGGGATACAGCAGTTCTTC. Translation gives CASSPASGIQQFF.

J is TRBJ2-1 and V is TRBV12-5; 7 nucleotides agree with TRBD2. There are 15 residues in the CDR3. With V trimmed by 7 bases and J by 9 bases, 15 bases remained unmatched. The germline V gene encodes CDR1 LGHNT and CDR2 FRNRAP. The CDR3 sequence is CASAPPSGPLSEQFF. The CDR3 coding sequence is TGTGCTAGTGCCCCCCCTAGCGGCCCTCTCTCTGAGCAGTTCTTC.

The CDR3 protein is CASFRFYEQYF. CDR3 sequence (DNA): TGTGCCAGCTTTCGTTTCTACGAGCAGTACTTC. V and J are TRBV6-1 and TRBJ2-7, with D hard to call. This CDR3 is built from 11 residues. V lost 8 bases and J lost 3, with 8 bases in between. Germline CDR1 is MNHNS and CDR2 is SASEGT.

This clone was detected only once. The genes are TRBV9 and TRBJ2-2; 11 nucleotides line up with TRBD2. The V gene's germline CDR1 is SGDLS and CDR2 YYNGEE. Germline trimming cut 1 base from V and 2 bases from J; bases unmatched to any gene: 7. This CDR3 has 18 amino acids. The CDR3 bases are TGTGCCAGCAGCGTATTACCGGGACTAGCGGAAAACACCGGGGAGCTGTTTTTT. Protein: CASSVLPGLAENTGELFF. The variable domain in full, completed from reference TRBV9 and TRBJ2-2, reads DSGVTQTPKHLITATGQRVTLRCSPRSGDLSVYWYQQSLDQGLQFLIQYYNGEERAKGNILERFSAQQFPDLHSELNLSSLELGDSALYFCASSVLPGLAENTGELFFGEGSRLTVL.

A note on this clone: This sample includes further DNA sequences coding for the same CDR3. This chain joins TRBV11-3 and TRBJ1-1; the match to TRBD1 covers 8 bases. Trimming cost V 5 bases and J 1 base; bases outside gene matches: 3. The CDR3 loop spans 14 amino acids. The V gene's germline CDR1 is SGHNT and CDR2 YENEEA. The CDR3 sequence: CASSPGQGNTEAFF. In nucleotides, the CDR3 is TGTGCCAGCAGCCCAGGACAGGGGAACACTGAAGCTTTCTTT.

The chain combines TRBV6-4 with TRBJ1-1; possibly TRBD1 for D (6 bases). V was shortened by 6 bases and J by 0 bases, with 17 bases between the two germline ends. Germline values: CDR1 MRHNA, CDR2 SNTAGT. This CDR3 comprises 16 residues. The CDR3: CASRHTSQGMNTEAFF. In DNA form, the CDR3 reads TGTGCCAGCAGACATACTTCACAGGGTATGAACACTGAAGCTTTCTTT.

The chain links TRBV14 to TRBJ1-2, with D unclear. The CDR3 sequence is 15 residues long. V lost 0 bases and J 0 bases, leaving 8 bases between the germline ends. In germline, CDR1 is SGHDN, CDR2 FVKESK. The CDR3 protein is CASSQDIQTNYGYTF. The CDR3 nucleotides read TGTGCCAGCAGCCAAGATATACAGACTAACTATGGCTACACCTTC.